The rows below give T cell receptor beta chains drawn from one sample of a study of post-analysis software for immune sequencing data. Each CDR3 protein gets one entry after TCRdb re-called the PCR reads with MiXCR. In the table there are about 770,000 distinct CDR3 sequences, about 43% of which are singletons. Sequencing input: blood. These receptors originate from a girl aged 10 to 17 with multiple sclerosis. CDR3s include the opening cysteine and the closing phenylalanine or tryptophan. A D gene is named only where the DNA matches it firmly. Clone size appears in some rows only: once, few, many, or a class for an expanded clone.

j_call: TRBJ2-1; clone_size: once; v_call: TRBV7-8; d_call: -; cdr3_nt: TGTGCCAGCAGCTTAGGCCTGGGGGCGTCTCCTTCCTACAATGAGCAGTTCTTC; cdr3_aa: CASSLGLGASPSYNEQFF
j_call: TRBJ2-7; clone_size: -; v_call: TRBV7-8; d_call: TRBD2; cdr3_nt: TGTGCCAGCAGCTTAGTTAGGTTAGCGGGAGTTGACTACGAGCAGTACTTC; cdr3_aa: CASSLVRLAGVDYEQYF
j_call: TRBJ2-7; clone_size: -; v_call: TRBV20-1; d_call: TRBD2; cdr3_nt: TGCAGTGCTAGCGCGACTAGCGGGAGACCCTACGAGCAGTACTTC; cdr3_aa: CSASATSGRPYEQYF
j_call: TRBJ1-2; clone_size: many; v_call: TRBV5-1; d_call: TRBD1; cdr3_nt: TGCGCCAGCAGCTCGGGACAGCTATATGGCTACACCTTC; cdr3_aa: CASSSGQLYGYTF
j_call: TRBJ2-7; clone_size: -; v_call: TRBV5-1; d_call: TRBD1; cdr3_nt: TGCGCCAGCAGCATCGGACAGGGGTCCCCTGAGCAGTACTTC; cdr3_aa: CASSIGQGSPEQYF
j_call: TRBJ2-7; clone_size: -; v_call: TRBV5-1; d_call: -; cdr3_nt: TGCGCCAGCAGCTTGGTTCTGGGCAAAGAGACCTCCCAGTACTTC; cdr3_aa: CASSLVLGKETSQYF
j_call: TRBJ1-5; clone_size: once; v_call: TRBV20-1; d_call: -; cdr3_nt: TGCAGTGCTAGAGCTTCGGGCAATCAGCCCCAGCATTTT; cdr3_aa: CSARASGNQPQHF
j_call: TRBJ2-7; clone_size: -; v_call: TRBV11-2; d_call: -; cdr3_nt: TGTGCCAGCAGCCCCTCCCTGGAGCGTTCCTACGAGCAGTACTTC; cdr3_aa: CASSPSLERSYEQYF
j_call: TRBJ2-5; clone_size: -; v_call: TRBV7-2; d_call: TRBD2; cdr3_nt: TGTGCCAGCAGCGCTCGGGGCGCGGGGGGACAAGAGACCCAGTACTTC; cdr3_aa: CASSARGAGGQETQYF
j_call: TRBJ2-3; clone_size: -; v_call: TRBV7-9; d_call: -; cdr3_nt: TGTGCCAGCAGCTCACTAGAACGAGATACGCAGTATTTT; cdr3_aa: CASSSLERDTQYF
j_call: TRBJ2-7; clone_size: few; v_call: TRBV29-1; d_call: TRBD2; cdr3_nt: TGCAGCGTTGTTCCCGATAGCGGGACCTACGAGCAGTACTTC; cdr3_aa: CSVVPDSGTYEQYF
j_call: TRBJ2-7; clone_size: few; v_call: TRBV7-9; d_call: -; cdr3_nt: TGTGCCAGCAGCTTCGTTGGGGGGCCCTACGAGCAGTACTTC; cdr3_aa: CASSFVGGPYEQYF
j_call: TRBJ1-2; clone_size: -; v_call: TRBV7-9; d_call: TRBD1; cdr3_nt: TGTGCCAGCAGCTTAGCGCAGGGGGGATCTGGCTACACCTTC; cdr3_aa: CASSLAQGGSGYTF
j_call: TRBJ2-5; clone_size: -; v_call: TRBV6-5; d_call: -; cdr3_nt: TGTGCCAGCAGTTACGAGTCCCCAGGAGAGACCCAGTACTTC; cdr3_aa: CASSYESPGETQYF
j_call: TRBJ2-7; clone_size: many; v_call: TRBV12-3/TRBV12-4; d_call: -; cdr3_nt: TGTGCCAGCAGTTTAGGCCCAGGGGCCCAGTACTTC; cdr3_aa: CASSLGPGAQYF
j_call: TRBJ2-7; clone_size: -; v_call: TRBV29-1; d_call: TRBD1; cdr3_nt: TGCAGCGTTGAAGTCAGGGGGCGAAGCTACGAGCAGTACTTC; cdr3_aa: CSVEVRGRSYEQYF
j_call: TRBJ2-7; clone_size: -; v_call: TRBV11-1; d_call: TRBD2; cdr3_nt: TGTGCCAGCAGCCCAGGGTTCCGGGTAGCGGGGCACAATGAGCAGTACTTC; cdr3_aa: CASSPGFRVAGHNEQYF
j_call: TRBJ1-1; clone_size: -; v_call: TRBV9; d_call: -; cdr3_nt: TGTGCCAGCAGCGTAGATCTGGGGGTCAACACTGAAGCTTTCTTT; cdr3_aa: CASSVDLGVNTEAFF
j_call: TRBJ2-7; clone_size: few; v_call: TRBV4-3; d_call: TRBD2; cdr3_nt: TGCGCCAGCAGCCAAAAGATCGGGGGGTTAGCGGCCCGATACGAGCAGTACTTC; cdr3_aa: CASSQKIGGLAARYEQYF
j_call: TRBJ2-1; clone_size: -; v_call: TRBV7-2; d_call: -; cdr3_nt: TGTGCCAGCAGCTTATGGGGGGCCCCCCCTGGCAATGAGCAGTTCTTC; cdr3_aa: CASSLWGAPPGNEQFF
j_call: TRBJ1-5; clone_size: -; v_call: TRBV9; d_call: -; cdr3_nt: TGTGCCAGCAGCTTAGACCCAGGGCCGGTCCCCCAGCATTTT; cdr3_aa: CASSLDPGPVPQHF
j_call: TRBJ2-7; clone_size: few; v_call: TRBV2; d_call: TRBD2; cdr3_nt: TGTGCCAGCATGTTGACCCCGGCGGGAGTCCACGAGCAGTACTTC; cdr3_aa: CASMLTPAGVHEQYF
j_call: TRBJ2-5; clone_size: once; v_call: TRBV7-9; d_call: -; cdr3_nt: TGTGCCAGCAGCTCGAGGGCCTTTGGAGAGACCCAGTACTTC; cdr3_aa: CASSSRAFGETQYF
j_call: TRBJ2-1; clone_size: once; v_call: TRBV4-3; d_call: -; cdr3_nt: TGCGCCAGCAGCCAAAGAGCGGCGAATGAGCAGTTCTTC; cdr3_aa: CASSQRAANEQFF
j_call: TRBJ2-7; clone_size: -; v_call: TRBV5-1; d_call: TRBD1; cdr3_nt: TGCGCCAGCAGCACCCAGCCGGGACAGGGCTACGAGCAGTACTTC; cdr3_aa: CASSTQPGQGYEQYF
j_call: TRBJ1-5; clone_size: few; v_call: TRBV6-5; d_call: TRBD1; cdr3_nt: TGTGCCAGCAGGTCCGGGACAGTGAATCAGCCCCAGCATTTT; cdr3_aa: CASRSGTVNQPQHF
j_call: TRBJ2-1; clone_size: -; v_call: TRBV7-9; d_call: -; cdr3_nt: TGTGCCAGCAGCGTTCTAGGCAATGAGCAGTTCTTC; cdr3_aa: CASSVLGNEQFF
j_call: TRBJ1-2; clone_size: once; v_call: TRBV7-8; d_call: -; cdr3_nt: TGTGCCAGCAGTTCCGGTGGCTGGGGTGGCTACACCTTC; cdr3_aa: CASSSGGWGGYTF